This T cell receptor beta chain was identified in a study of blood T cell repertoires in COVID-19. Across the whole study: The cDNA or gDNA used as material had been derived from T cells, B-cell-depleted T cells, or PBMCs.

Looked up from germline, CDR1 is MDHEN and CDR2 is SYDVKM. V lost 7 bases, J lost 1 base, and 19 bases lay in between. The CDR3 totals 16 residues. Assay used: immunoSEQ multiplex PCR; TCRdb lists only in-frame clones, some missing. The sample lists more than 60,000 clones; around 90% were seen once. The chain is built from TRBV28 and TRBJ1-1; D not certain. Sequencing input: peripheral blood. The receptor was derived from a woman aged 80 or over with active or convalescent COVID-19. CDR3 in DNA: TGTGCCAGCACCCCCAGAGGGATCGCTGAGAACACTGAAGCTTTCTTT. Encoded protein: CASTPRGIAENTEAFF. The whole variable domain, remainder taken from reference TRBV28 and TRBJ1-1, is DVKVTQSSRYLVKRTGEKVFLECVQDMDHENMFWYRQDPGLGLRLIYFSYDVKMKEKGDIPEGYSVSREKKERFSLILESASTNQTSMYLCASTPRGIAENTEAFFGQGTRLTVV.